This TCR beta chain stems from a study of blood T cell repertoires in COVID-19. Study-level background: Both acute and convalescent COVID-19 samples were obtained from the United States, Italy and Spain. Nucleic acid was either cDNA or gDNA, and it came from T cells, B-cell-depleted T cells, or PBMCs.

CDR1 is SGHRS, CDR2 YFSETQ, per germline. Between the trimmed V and J ends, which lost 0 bases and 5 bases, there was a span of 5 bases. The CDR3 extends over 13 amino acids. Original analysis: Amplification from reference gene primers served as the basis for estimated nucleated cell counts. Clones were read by immunoSEQ multiplex PCR, and TCRdb kept only the in-frame ones, dropping some. Clone size and V and J calls were adopted from that table, with D and trimming inferred from the DNA. The sample carries around 140,000 clones, roughly 88% recorded once. This clonotype was obtained from a woman between 50 and 59 years old with acute or convalescent COVID-19. The sequencing input was peripheral blood. This chain joins TRBV5-1 and TRBJ2-2; no firm D call. The CDR3 DNA sequence: TGCGCCAGCAGCTTGGGAGAGACCGGGGAGCTGTTTTTT. This gives the protein CASSLGETGELFF. Variable domain in full (rest from reference TRBV5-1 and TRBJ2-2): KAGVTQTPRYLIKTRGQQVTLSCSPISGHRSVSWYQQTPGQGLQFLFEYFSETQRNKGNFPGRFSGRQFSNSRSEMNVSTLELGDSALYLCASSLGETGELFFGEGSRLTVL.